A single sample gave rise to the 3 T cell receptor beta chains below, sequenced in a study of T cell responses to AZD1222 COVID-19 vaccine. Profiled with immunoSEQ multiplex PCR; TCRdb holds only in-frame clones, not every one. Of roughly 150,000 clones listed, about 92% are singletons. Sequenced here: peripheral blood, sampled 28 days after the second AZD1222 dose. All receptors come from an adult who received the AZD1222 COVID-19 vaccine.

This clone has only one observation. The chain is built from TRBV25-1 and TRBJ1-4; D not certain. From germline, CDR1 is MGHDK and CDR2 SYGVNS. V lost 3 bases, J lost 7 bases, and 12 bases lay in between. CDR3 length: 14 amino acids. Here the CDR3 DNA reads TGTGCCAGCAGTGACAACAGATTAAGTGAAAAACTGTTTTTT. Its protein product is CASSDNRLSEKLFF.

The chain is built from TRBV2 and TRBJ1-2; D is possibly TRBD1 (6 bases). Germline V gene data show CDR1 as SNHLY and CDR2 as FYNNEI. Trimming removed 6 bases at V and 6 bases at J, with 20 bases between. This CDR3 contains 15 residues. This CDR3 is CASSVTGSPFDGYTF. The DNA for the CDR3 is TGTGCCAGCAGCGTCACAGGGTCCCCCTTCGATGGCTACACCTTC. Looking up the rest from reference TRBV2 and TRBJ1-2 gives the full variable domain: EPEVTQTPSHQVTQMGQEVILRCVPISNHLYFYWYRQILGQKVEFLVSFYNNEISEKSEIFDDQFSVERPDGSNFTLKIRSTKLEDSAMYFCASSVTGSPFDGYTFGSGTRLTVV.

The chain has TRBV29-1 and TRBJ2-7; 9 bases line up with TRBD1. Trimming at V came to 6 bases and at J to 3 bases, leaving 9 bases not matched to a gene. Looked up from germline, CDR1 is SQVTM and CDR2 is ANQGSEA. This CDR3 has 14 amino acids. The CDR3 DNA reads TGCAGCGTAAATACAGGGGGCACATTCTACGAGCAGTACTTC. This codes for CSVNTGGTFYEQYF.